This T cell receptor (beta chain) was captured in a study of monozygotic twins with inflammatory bowel disease. The study's findings and limits: With others, IBD patients shared fewer clonotypes than healthy twins did, especially with disease activity.

In the case of this clonotype: Antigen specificity is unknown.

CDR3 length: 15 residues. CDR1 SGHTA and CDR2 FQGNSA come from the germline V gene. Eight separate reactions per sample served to make cDNA. TCRdb re-called the 5' RACE reads; one entry per CDR3 protein, DNA not given. Here the sample table reports around 100,000 distinct CDR3 sequences. This rearrangement joins TRBV7-2 to TRBJ1-1; TCRdb picks TRBD1, but there is no DNA to check that call. The sequenced sample consisted of blood. The sequence was collected from a human donor with ulcerative colitis or Crohn's disease, or a healthy co-twin of an affected twin (not recorded which). This CDR3 reads CASSLMGQGVLGAFF.